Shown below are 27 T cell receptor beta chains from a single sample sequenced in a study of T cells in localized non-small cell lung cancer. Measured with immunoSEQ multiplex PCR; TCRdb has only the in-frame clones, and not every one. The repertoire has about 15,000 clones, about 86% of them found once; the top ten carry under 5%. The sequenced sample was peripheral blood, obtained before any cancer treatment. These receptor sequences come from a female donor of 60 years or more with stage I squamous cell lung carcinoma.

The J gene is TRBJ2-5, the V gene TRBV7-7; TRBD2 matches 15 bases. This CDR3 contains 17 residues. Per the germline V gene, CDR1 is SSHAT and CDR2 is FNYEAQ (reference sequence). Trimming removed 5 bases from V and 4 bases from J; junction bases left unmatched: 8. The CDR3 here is CASSPGLAGGSGETQYF. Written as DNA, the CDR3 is TGTGCCAGCAGCCCTGGACTAGCGGGGGGGTCCGGAGAGACCCAGTACTTC.

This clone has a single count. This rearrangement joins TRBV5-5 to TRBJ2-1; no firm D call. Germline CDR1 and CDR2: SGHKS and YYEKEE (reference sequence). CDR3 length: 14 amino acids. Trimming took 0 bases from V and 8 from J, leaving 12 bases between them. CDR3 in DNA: TGTGCCAGCAGCTTGGAGTCCGCAAGGGATGAGCAGTTCTTC. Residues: CASSLESARDEQFF.

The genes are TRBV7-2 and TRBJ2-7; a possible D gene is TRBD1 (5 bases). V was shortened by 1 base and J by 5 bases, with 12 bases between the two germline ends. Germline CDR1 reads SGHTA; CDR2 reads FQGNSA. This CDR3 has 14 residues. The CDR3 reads CASSLGPGMNEQYF. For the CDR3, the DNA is TGTGCCAGCAGCTTAGGTCCAGGGATGAACGAGCAGTACTTC.

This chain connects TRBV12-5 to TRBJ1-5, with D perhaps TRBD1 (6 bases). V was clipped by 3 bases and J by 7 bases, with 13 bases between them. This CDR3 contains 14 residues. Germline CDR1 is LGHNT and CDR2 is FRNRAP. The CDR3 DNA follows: TGTGCTAGTGGTTTAGGGGGGGCTGGGCAGCCCCAGCATTTT. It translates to CASGLGGAGQPQHF. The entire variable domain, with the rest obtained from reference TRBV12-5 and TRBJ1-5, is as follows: DARVTQTPRHKVTEMGQEVTMRCQPILGHNTVFWYRQTMMQGLELLAYFRNRAPLDDSGMPKDRFSAEMPDATLATLKIQPSEPRDSAVYFCASGLGGAGQPQHFGDGTRLSIL.

For the CDR3, the DNA is TGCGCCAGCAGCTTGCCAAGCGGGGTGAACACCGGGGAGCTGTTTTTT. It yields the protein CASSLPSGVNTGELFF. This chain connects TRBV5-1 to TRBJ2-2; 7 positions agree with TRBD2. Germline V CDR1 and CDR2: SGHRS, YFSETQ. The ends lost 1 base at V and 1 base at J; junction bases unmatched: 4. This CDR3 comprises 16 residues. The variable domain in full, completed from reference TRBV5-1 and TRBJ2-2, reads KAGVTQTPRYLIKTRGQQVTLSCSPISGHRSVSWYQQTPGQGLQFLFEYFSETQRNKGNFPGRFSGRQFSNSRSEMNVSTLELGDSALYLCASSLPSGVNTGELFFGEGSRLTVL.

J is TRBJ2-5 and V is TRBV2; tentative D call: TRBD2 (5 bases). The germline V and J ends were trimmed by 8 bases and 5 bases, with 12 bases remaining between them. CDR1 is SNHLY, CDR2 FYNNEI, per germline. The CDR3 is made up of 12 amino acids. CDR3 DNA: TGTGCCAGCGGAGGAACCGGGGAGACCCAGTACTTC. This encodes CASGGTGETQYF.

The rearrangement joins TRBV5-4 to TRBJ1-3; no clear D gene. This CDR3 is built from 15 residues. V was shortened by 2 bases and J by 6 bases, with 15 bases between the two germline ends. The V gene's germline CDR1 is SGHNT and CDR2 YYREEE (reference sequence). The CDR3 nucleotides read TGTGCCAGCAGCTTACCGGGCCGGGGAGCAAACACCATATATTTT. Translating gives CASSLPGRGANTIYF.

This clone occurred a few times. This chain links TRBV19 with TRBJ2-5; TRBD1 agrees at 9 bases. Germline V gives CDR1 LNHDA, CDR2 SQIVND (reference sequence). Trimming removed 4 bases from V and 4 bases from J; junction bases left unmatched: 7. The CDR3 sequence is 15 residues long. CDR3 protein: CASSTGDRVGETQYF. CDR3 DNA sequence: TGTGCCAGTAGTACTGGGGACAGGGTCGGAGAGACCCAGTACTTC.

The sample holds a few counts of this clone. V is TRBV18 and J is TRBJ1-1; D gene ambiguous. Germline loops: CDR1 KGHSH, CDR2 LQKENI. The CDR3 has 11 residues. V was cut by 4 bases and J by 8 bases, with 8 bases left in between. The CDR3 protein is CASSHLQEAFF. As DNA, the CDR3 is TGTGCCAGCTCACATCTGCAGGAAGCTTTCTTT. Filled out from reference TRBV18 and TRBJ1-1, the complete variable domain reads NAGVMQNPRHLVRRRGQEARLRCSPMKGHSHVYWYRQLPEEGLKFMVYLQKENIIDESGMPKERFSAEFPKEGPSILRIQQVVRGDSAAYFCASSHLQEAFFGQGTRLTVV.

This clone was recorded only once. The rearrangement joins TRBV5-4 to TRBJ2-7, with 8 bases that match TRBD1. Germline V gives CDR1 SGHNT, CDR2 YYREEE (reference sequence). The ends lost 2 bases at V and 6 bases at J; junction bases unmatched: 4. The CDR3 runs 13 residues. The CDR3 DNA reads TGTGCCAGCAGCTTAGACAGGGGTGGCGAGCAGTACTTC. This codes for CASSLDRGGEQYF.

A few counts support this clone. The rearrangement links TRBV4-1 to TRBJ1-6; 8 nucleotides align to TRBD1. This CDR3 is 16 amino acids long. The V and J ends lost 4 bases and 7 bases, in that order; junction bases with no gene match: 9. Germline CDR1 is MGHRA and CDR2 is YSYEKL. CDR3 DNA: TGCGCCAGCAGCCCGCGGACAGGGCAAAGGAATTCACCCCTCCACTTT. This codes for CASSPRTGQRNSPLHF.

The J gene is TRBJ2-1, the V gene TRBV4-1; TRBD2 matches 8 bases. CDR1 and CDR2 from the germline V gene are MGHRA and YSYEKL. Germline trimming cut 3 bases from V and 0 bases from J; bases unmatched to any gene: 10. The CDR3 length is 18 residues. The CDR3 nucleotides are TGCGCCAGCAGCCATCTACTCGGCGGGACTAGCTCCTACAATGAGCAGTTCTTC. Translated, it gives CASSHLLGGTSSYNEQFF.

The CDR3 DNA reads TGTGCCAGCAGCCAAGTTTCCGGGAGCTCCTACGAGCAGTACTTC. Translating gives CASSQVSGSSYEQYF. The chain carries TRBV4-2 and TRBJ2-5; D is possibly TRBD2 (6 bases). Matching the DNA end better, TRBJ2-7 makes the J call doubtful. Germline lookup yields CDR1 LGHNA and CDR2 YNFKEQ. CDR3 length: 15 residues.

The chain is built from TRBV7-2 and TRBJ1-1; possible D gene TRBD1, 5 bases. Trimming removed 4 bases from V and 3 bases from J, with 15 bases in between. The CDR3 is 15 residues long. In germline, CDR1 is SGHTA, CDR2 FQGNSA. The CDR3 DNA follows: TGTGCCAGCAGCTCACAACCGGGGCCTTACACTGAAGCTTTCTTT. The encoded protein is CASSSQPGPYTEAFF. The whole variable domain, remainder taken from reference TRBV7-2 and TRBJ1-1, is GAGVSQSPSNKVTEKGKDVELRCDPISGHTALYWYRQSLGQGLEFLIYFQGNSAPDKSGLPSDRFSAERTGGSVSTLTIQRTQQEDSAVYLCASSSQPGPYTEAFFGQGTRLTVV.

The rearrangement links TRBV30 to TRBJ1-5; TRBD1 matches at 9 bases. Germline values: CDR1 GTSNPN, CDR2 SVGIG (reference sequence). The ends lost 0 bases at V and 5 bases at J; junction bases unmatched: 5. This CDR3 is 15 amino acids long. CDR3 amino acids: CAWSVGTGIDQPQHF. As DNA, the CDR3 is TGTGCCTGGAGTGTAGGGACAGGGATTGATCAGCCCCAGCATTTT.

The CDR3 reads CASSSDGGASYEQYF. The CDR3, as DNA: TGTGCCAGCAGCTCCGACGGGGGGGCCTCCTACGAGCAGTACTTC. The chain employs TRBV9 and TRBJ2-7; 8 nucleotides align to TRBD2. The V and J ends lost 4 bases and 0 bases, in that order; junction bases with no gene match: 6. The CDR3 runs 15 residues. Looked up from germline, CDR1 is SGDLS and CDR2 is YYNGEE.

The CDR3 sequence: CASSLVVRGDTEAFF. The CDR3 DNA reads TGTGCCAGCAGCTTAGTGGTCAGGGGAGACACTGAAGCTTTCTTT. V gene TRBV11-2 combines with J gene TRBJ1-1, with a weak D call TRBD1 (6 bases). The CDR3 runs 15 residues. The ends were cut back, 1 base at V and 3 bases at J, with 12 bases in the middle. Per germline, CDR1 SGHAT and CDR2 FQNNGV.

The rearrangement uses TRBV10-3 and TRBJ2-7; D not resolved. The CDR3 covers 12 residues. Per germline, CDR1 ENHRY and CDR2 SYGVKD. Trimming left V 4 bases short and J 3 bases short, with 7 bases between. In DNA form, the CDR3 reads TGTGCCATCAGTGCGGGCAGCTACGAGCAGTACTTC. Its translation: CAISAGSYEQYF.

The CDR3 nucleotides are TGTGCCAGCAGCGCGGGACTGACCTCTGGAAACACCATATATTTT. Amino acids: CASSAGLTSGNTIYF. The chain carries TRBV9 and TRBJ1-3; weak D call: TRBD1 (5 bases). This CDR3 is 15 amino acids long. Germline assignment: CDR1 SGDLS and CDR2 YYNGEE. With 3 bases removed from V and 0 bases from J, the gap between germline ends came to 10 bases.

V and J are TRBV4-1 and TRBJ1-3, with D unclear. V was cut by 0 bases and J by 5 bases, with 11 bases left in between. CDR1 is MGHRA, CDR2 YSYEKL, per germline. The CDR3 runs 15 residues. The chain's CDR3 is CASSQDGSGRNTIYF. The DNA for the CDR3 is TGCGCCAGCAGCCAAGACGGGTCGGGGAGAAACACCATATATTTT.

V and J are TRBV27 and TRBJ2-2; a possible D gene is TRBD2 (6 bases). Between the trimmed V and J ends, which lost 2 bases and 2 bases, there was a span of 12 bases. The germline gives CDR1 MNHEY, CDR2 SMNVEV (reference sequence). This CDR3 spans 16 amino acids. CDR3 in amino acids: CASSLNRDLNTGELFF. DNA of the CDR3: TGTGCCAGCAGTTTAAATCGGGACTTAAACACCGGGGAGCTGTTTTTT.

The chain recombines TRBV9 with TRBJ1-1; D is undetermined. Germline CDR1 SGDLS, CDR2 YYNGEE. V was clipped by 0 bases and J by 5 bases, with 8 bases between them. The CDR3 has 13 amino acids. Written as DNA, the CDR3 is TGTGCCAGCAGCGTAGGGGGTGAAACTGAAGCTTTCTTT. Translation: CASSVGGETEAFF.

CDR3 region: CASSSRTDTQYF. The DNA for the CDR3 is TGTGCCAGCAGCTCCCGCACAGATACGCAGTATTTT. This chain joins TRBV9 and TRBJ2-3; D is uncertain. In germline, CDR1 is SGDLS, CDR2 YYNGEE. The CDR3 consists of 12 residues. V shed 4 bases and J shed 1 base, with 4 bases lying between them.

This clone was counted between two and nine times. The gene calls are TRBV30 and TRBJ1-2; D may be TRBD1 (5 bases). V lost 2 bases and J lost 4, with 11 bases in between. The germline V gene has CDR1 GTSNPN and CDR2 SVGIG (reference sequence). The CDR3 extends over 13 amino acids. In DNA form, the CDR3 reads TGTGCCTGGAGTCAAACAGGACCCTATGGCTACACCTTC. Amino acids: CAWSQTGPYGYTF.

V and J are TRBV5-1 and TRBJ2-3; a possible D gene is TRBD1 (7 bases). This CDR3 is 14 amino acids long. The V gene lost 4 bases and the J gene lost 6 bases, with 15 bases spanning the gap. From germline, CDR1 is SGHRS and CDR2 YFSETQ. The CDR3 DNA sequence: TGCGCCAGCAGCGACGCCGCAGGGGGGGATACGCAGTATTTT. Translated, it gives CASSDAAGGDTQYF.

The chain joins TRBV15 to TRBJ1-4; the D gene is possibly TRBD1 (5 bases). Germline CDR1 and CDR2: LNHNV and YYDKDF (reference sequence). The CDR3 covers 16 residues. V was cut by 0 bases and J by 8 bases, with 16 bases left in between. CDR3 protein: CATSRDLSTGAEKLFF. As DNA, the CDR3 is TGTGCCACCAGCAGAGACTTATCTACAGGCGCCGAAAAACTGTTTTTT.

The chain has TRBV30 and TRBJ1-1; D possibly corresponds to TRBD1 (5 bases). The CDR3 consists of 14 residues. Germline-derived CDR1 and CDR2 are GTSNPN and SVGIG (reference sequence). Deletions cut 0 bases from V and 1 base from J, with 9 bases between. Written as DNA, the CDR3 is TGTGCCTGGAGTGTACTGGGACGGAACACTGAAGCTTTCTTT. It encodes CAWSVLGRNTEAFF.